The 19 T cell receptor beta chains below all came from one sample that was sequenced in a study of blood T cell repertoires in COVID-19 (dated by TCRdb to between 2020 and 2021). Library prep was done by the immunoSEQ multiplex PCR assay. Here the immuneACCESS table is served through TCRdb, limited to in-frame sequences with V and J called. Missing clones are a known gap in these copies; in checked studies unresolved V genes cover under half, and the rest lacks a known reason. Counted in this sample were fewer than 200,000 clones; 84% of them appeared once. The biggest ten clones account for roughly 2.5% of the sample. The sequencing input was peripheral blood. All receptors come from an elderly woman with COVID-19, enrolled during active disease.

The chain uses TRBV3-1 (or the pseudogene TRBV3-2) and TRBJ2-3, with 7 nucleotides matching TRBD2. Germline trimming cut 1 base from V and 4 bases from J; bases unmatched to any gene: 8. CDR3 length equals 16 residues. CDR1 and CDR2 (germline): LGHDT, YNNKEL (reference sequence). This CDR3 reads CASSQGGGSWSDTQYF. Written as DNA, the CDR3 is TGTGCCAGCAGCCAAGGGGGGGGTTCGTGGTCAGATACGCAGTATTTT.

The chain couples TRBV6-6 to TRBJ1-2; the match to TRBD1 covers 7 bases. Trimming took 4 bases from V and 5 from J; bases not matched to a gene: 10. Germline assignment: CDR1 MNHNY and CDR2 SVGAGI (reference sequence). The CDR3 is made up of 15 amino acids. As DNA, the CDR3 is TGTGCCAGCAGTTCATCACGACAGGGTTATTATGGCTACACCTTC. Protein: CASSSSRQGYYGYTF.

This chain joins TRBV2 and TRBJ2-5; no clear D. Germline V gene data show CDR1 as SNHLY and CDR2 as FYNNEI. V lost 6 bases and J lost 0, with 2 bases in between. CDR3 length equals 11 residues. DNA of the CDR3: TGTGCCAGCAGCGACCAAGAGACCCAGTACTTC. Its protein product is CASSDQETQYF.

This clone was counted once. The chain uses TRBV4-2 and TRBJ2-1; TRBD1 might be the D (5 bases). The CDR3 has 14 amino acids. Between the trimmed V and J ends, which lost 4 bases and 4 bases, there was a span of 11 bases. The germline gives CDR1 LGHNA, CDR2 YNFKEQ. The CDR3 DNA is TGTGCCAGCAGCCCAGCTGGGGCTTACAATGAGCAGTTCTTC. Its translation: CASSPAGAYNEQFF.

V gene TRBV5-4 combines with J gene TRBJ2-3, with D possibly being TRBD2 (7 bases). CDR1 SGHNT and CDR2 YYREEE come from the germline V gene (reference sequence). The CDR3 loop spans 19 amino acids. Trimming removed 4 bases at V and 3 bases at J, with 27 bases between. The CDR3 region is CASSHVPFVGGHTTDTQYF. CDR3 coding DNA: TGTGCCAGCAGCCATGTGCCCTTCGTGGGGGGGCATACGACAGATACGCAGTATTTT. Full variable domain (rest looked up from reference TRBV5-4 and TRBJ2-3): ETGVTQSPTHLIKTRGQQVTLRCSSQSGHNTVSWYQQALGQGPQFIFQYYREEENGRGNFPPRFSGLQFPNYSSELNVNALELDDSALYLCASSHVPFVGGHTTDTQYFGPGTRLTVL.

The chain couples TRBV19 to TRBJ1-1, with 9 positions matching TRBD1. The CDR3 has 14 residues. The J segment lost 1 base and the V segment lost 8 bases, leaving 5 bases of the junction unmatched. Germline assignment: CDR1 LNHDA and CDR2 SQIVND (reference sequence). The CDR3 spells CASLTGGRNTEAFF. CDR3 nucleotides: TGTGCCAGTCTTACAGGGGGCCGGAACACTGAAGCTTTCTTT.

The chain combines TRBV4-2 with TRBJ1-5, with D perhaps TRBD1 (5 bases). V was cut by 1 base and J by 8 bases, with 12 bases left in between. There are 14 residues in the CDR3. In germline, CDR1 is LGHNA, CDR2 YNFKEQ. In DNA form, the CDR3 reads TGTGCCAGCAGCCAAGGGGTAGGGGATGAGCCCCAGCATTTT. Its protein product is CASSQGVGDEPQHF.

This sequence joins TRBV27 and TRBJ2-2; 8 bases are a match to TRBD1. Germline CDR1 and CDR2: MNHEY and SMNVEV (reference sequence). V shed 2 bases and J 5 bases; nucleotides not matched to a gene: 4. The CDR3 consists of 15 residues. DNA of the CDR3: TGTGCCAGCAGTTTACAGGGGGCAGGGACCGGGGAGCTGTTTTTT. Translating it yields CASSLQGAGTGELFF.

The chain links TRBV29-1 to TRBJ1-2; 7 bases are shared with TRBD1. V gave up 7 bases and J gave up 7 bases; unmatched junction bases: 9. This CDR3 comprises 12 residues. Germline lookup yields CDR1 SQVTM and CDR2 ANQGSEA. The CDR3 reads CSAGTEFSGYTF. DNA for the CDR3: TGCAGCGCCGGGACAGAGTTTAGTGGCTACACCTTC.

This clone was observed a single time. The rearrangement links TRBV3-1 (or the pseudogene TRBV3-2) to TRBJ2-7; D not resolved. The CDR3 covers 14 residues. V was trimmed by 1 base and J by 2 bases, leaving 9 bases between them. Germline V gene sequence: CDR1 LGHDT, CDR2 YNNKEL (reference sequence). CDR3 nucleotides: TGTGCCAGCAGCCAAGTCAACATTCCCTACGAGCAGTACTTC. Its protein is CASSQVNIPYEQYF.

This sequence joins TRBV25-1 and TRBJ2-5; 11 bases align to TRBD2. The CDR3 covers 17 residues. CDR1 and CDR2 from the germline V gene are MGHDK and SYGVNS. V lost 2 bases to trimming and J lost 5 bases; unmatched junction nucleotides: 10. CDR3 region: CASSERLAGGLRETQYF. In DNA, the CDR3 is TGTGCCAGCAGTGAACGTCTAGCGGGAGGTCTACGGGAGACCCAGTACTTC.

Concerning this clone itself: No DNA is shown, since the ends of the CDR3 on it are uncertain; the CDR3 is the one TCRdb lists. CDR3: CATSTSGTNTGELFF. The V gene is TRBV24-1, the J gene TRBJ2-2; TRBD2 reflects the table's D call only, with no check against the DNA. Germline CDR1 KGHDR, CDR2 SFDVKD. The CDR3 length equals 15 residues, ends included.

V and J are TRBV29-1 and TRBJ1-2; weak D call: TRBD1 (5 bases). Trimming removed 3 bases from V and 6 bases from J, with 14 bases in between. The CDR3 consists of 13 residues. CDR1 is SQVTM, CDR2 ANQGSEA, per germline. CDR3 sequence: CSVDRTGGDGYTF. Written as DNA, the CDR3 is TGCAGCGTTGATAGGACCGGGGGTGATGGCTACACCTTC.

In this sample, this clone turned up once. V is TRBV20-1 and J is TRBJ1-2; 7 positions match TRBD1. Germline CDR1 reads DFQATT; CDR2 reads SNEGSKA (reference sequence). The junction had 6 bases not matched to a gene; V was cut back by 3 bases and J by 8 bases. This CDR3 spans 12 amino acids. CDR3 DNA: TGCAGTGCTAGTAGGGGGCTACGAGGCTACACCTTC. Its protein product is CSASRGLRGYTF.

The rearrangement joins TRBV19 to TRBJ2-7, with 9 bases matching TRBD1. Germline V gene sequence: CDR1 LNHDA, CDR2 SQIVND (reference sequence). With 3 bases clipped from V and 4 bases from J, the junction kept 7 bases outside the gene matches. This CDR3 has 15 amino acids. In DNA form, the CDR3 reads TGTGCCAGTAGTATTGGTGCGACAGGGGGATACGAGCAGTACTTC. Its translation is CASSIGATGGYEQYF.

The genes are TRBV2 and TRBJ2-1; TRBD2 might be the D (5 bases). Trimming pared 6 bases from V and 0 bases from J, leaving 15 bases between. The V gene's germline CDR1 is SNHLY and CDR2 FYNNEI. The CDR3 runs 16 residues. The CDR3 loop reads CASSSHTRSSYNEQFF. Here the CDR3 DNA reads TGTGCCAGCAGCTCCCATACTAGGAGCTCCTACAATGAGCAGTTCTTC.

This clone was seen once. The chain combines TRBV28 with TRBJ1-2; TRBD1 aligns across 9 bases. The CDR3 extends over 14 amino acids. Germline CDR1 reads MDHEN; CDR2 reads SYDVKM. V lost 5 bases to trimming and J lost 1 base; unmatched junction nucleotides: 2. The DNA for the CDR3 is TGTGCCAGCAGTGGGGGACAGGGTAACTATGGCTACACCTTC. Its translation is CASSGGQGNYGYTF.

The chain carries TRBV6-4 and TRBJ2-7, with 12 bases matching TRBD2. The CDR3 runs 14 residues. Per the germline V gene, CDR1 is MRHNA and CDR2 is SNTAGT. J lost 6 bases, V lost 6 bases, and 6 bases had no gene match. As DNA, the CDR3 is TGTGCCAGCAGCCGACTAGCGGGAGTGGGCGAGCAGTACTTC. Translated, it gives CASSRLAGVGEQYF.

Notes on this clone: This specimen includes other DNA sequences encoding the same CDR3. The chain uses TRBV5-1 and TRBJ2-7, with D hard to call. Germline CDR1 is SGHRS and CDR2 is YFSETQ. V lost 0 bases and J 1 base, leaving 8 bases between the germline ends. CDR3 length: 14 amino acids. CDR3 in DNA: TGCGCCAGCAGCTTGGGAACATTTTCCTACGAGCAGTACTTC. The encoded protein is CASSLGTFSYEQYF.